This T cell receptor (beta chain) was sequenced during a study of T cell responses to AZD1222 COVID-19 vaccine. Profiling relied on immunoSEQ multiplex PCR, and the TCRdb table lists in-frame clones only, not all of them. Of 25,000 to 30,000 clones listed, about 90% were seen once; the top ten hold 7.5% to 10%. Germline V gene lookup returns CDR1 KGHSH and CDR2 LQKENI. This CDR3 has 13 amino acids. V dropped 6 bases and J dropped 5 bases, with 11 bases sitting between them. This TCR was recovered from an adult who received the AZD1222 COVID-19 vaccine. The material sequenced was peripheral blood, taken 28 days after the second AZD1222 dose. The rearrangement links TRBV18 to TRBJ2-1; D is undetermined. Here the CDR3 DNA reads TGTGCCAGCTCTGTCGGGCCTAACAATGAGCAGTTCTTC. As protein: CASSVGPNNEQFF.